This T cell receptor beta chain emerged from a study of metastatic and nonmetastatic thyroid tumors. Study outcomes and limitations: Malignant tumors reportedly showed significantly higher TCR beta diversity than benign nodules in both blood and tumor.

Treatment of any kind had been given to no patient before thyroid surgery. In this sample, this clone turned up many times. Its target is unknown. Being one base from a much bigger clone, this may be a read error. Different DNA sequences within this sample yield the same CDR3. TCRdb used MiXCR to call clones anew from the PCR reads. The sample consists of 7,700 or so clones, roughly 33% of them appearing once. Deletions cut 2 bases from V and 1 base from J, with 13 bases between. The CDR3 is 15 amino acids. CDR1 and CDR2 (germline): SQVTM, ANQGSEA. The sample comprised tumor tissue. The J gene is TRBJ2-3, the V gene TRBV29-1, with D possibly TRBD2 on 6 matching bases. This clonotype originated in a female donor with papillary thyroid cancer or a benign thyroid nodule (not recorded which). Some clones in this sample may be carry-over from other donors' samples. The CDR3 sequence: CSVENLGLGTDTQYF. The CDR3 region has the DNA TGCAGCGTTGAAAACTTGGGACTTGGCACAGATACGCAGTATTTT.